This record concerns one T cell receptor (beta chain) sequence. The entry originates in a study of identical twins. J gave up 8 bases and V 3 bases, and 6 bases lay outside the gene matches. CDR3 length: 15 residues. Per germline, CDR1 SEHNR and CDR2 FQNEAQ (reference sequence). MiXCR was run by TCRdb on the 5' RACE reads, yielding one entry per CDR3 protein. The sample yields roughly 690,000 distinct CDR3 sequences, 5.5% to 7.5% seen once. This receptor was identified in a man between 18 and 29 years old in good health. Material for sequencing was naive T cells sorted from blood. The V call is TRBV7-9, the J call TRBJ2-1, with TRBD2 identical over 11 bases. The CDR3 nucleotides are TGTGCCAGCAGCTTCCTAGCGGGAGGTCGGCATGAGCAGTTCTTC. Protein: CASSFLAGGRHEQFF.